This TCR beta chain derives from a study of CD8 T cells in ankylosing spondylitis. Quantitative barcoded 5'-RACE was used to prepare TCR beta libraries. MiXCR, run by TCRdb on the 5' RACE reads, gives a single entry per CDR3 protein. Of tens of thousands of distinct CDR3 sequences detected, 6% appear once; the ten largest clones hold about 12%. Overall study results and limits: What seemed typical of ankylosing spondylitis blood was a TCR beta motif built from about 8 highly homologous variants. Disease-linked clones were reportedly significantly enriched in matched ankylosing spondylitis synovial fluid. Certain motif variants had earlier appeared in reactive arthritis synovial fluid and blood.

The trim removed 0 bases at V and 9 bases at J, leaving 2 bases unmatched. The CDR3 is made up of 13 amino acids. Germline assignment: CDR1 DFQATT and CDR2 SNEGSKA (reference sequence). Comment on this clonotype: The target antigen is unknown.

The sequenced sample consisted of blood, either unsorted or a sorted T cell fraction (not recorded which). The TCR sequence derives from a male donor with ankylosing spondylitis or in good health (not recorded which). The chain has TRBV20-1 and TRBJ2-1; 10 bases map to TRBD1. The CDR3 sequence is CSAREGQGTEQFF. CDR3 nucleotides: TGCAGTGCTAGAGAGGGACAGGGGACTGAGCAGTTCTTC.